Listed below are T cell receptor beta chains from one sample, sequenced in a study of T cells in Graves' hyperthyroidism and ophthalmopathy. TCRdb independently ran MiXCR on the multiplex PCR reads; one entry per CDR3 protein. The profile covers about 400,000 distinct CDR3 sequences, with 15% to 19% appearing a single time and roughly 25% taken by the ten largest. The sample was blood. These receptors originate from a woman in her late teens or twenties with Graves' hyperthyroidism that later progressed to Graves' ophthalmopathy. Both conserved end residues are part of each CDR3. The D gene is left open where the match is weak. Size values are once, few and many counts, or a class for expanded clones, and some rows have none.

cdr3_aa: CASSLYGNSYEQYF; cdr3_nt: TGTGCCAGCAGCTTGTACGGGAACTCCTACGAGCAGTACTTC; v_call: TRBV5-5; d_call: -; j_call: TRBJ2-7; clone_size: -
cdr3_aa: CASKMGLAGGYNEQFF; cdr3_nt: TGTGCCAGCAAAATGGGACTAGCGGGAGGGTACAATGAGCAGTTCTTC; v_call: TRBV27; d_call: TRBD2; j_call: TRBJ2-1; clone_size: few
cdr3_aa: CSARDRLANTGELFF; cdr3_nt: TGCAGTGCTAGAGATAGGCTAGCGAACACCGGGGAGCTGTTTTTT; v_call: TRBV20-1; d_call: -; j_call: TRBJ2-2; clone_size: many
cdr3_aa: CASSSYGERANYGYTF; cdr3_nt: TGTGCCAGCAGCTCCTATGGGGAAAGGGCTAACTATGGCTACACCTTC; v_call: TRBV12-3/TRBV12-4; d_call: -; j_call: TRBJ1-2; clone_size: many
cdr3_aa: CASTLPGGRAVQETQCF; cdr3_nt: TGTGCCAGCACCCTGCCGGGCGGGAGGGCAGTGCAAGAGACCCAGTGCTTC; v_call: TRBV18; d_call: TRBD2; j_call: TRBJ2-5; clone_size: -
cdr3_aa: CASSSAGTVVGTEAFF; cdr3_nt: TGTGCCAGCAGCTCTGCCGGGACTGTTGTCGGCACTGAAGCTTTCTTT; v_call: TRBV7-2; d_call: -; j_call: TRBJ1-1; clone_size: -
cdr3_aa: CASRAGQGSPTYEQYF; cdr3_nt: TGTGCCAGCAGGGCTGGACAGGGGTCCCCTACCTACGAGCAGTACTTC; v_call: TRBV28; d_call: TRBD1; j_call: TRBJ2-7; clone_size: many
cdr3_aa: CASSPHERGPTDTQYF; cdr3_nt: TGTGCCAGCAGCCCTCATGAGAGGGGGCCCACAGATACGCAGTATTTT; v_call: TRBV4-2; d_call: TRBD1; j_call: TRBJ2-3; clone_size: -
cdr3_aa: CSVPTLGLAGTDTQYF; cdr3_nt: TGCAGCGTGCCTACCCTGGGACTAGCGGGCACAGATACGCAGTATTTT; v_call: TRBV29-1; d_call: TRBD2; j_call: TRBJ2-3; clone_size: -
cdr3_aa: CSATLAWSAYGYTF; cdr3_nt: TGCAGTGCTACCCTGGCCTGGAGTGCATATGGCTACACCTTC; v_call: TRBV20-1; d_call: -; j_call: TRBJ1-2; clone_size: many
cdr3_aa: CASSLGASGEKLFF; cdr3_nt: TGTGCCAGCAGCTTAGGAGCTTCGGGTGAAAAACTGTTTTTT; v_call: TRBV7-9; d_call: -; j_call: TRBJ1-4; clone_size: -
cdr3_aa: CASSESSGQGRYGYTF; cdr3_nt: TGTGCCAGCAGTGAATCGTCGGGACAGGGCCGCTATGGCTACACCTTC; v_call: TRBV6-1; d_call: TRBD1; j_call: TRBJ1-2; clone_size: few
cdr3_aa: CSASGSNEQFF; cdr3_nt: TGCAGTGCTAGCGGGAGTAATGAGCAGTTCTTC; v_call: TRBV20-1; d_call: -; j_call: TRBJ2-1; clone_size: many
cdr3_aa: CASVGDRSYEQYF; cdr3_nt: TGTGCCAGCGTCGGGGACCGCAGCTACGAGCAGTACTTC; v_call: TRBV6-1; d_call: -; j_call: TRBJ2-7; clone_size: few
cdr3_aa: CASSLKGPDTQYF; cdr3_nt: TGTGCCAGCAGCTTAAAGGGACCAGATACGCAGTATTTT; v_call: TRBV13; d_call: -; j_call: TRBJ2-3; clone_size: many
cdr3_aa: CASSPGTVQYF; cdr3_nt: TGTGCCAGCAGTCCCGGGACAGTTCAGTACTTC; v_call: TRBV12-3/TRBV12-4; d_call: TRBD1; j_call: TRBJ2-4; clone_size: few
cdr3_aa: CASSRTLRTNEKLFF; cdr3_nt: TGCGCCAGCAGCCGGACACTTAGGACTAATGAAAAACTGTTTTTT; v_call: TRBV4-3; d_call: -; j_call: TRBJ1-4; clone_size: -
cdr3_aa: CASRGWGQGNEKLFF; cdr3_nt: TGTGCCAGCAGGGGGTGGGGACAGGGGAATGAAAAACTGTTTTTT; v_call: TRBV28; d_call: TRBD1; j_call: TRBJ1-4; clone_size: many
cdr3_aa: CSAAQGAPTDTQYF; cdr3_nt: TGCAGTGCTGCACAGGGGGCGCCCACAGATACGCAGTATTTT; v_call: TRBV20-1; d_call: TRBD1; j_call: TRBJ2-3; clone_size: -
cdr3_aa: CASSPGQGVTF; cdr3_nt: TGTGCCAGCAGTCCGGGACAGGGGGTAACCTTC; v_call: TRBV2; d_call: TRBD1; j_call: TRBJ1-2; clone_size: many
cdr3_aa: CASSPEGGRIGYEQYF; cdr3_nt: TGTGCCAGCTCACCGGAGGGGGGTAGAATTGGCTACGAGCAGTACTTC; v_call: TRBV18; d_call: -; j_call: TRBJ2-7; clone_size: -
cdr3_aa: CASSPGTSVEQYF; cdr3_nt: TGTGCCAGCAGTCCGGGGACTAGCGTAGAGCAGTACTTC; v_call: TRBV6-1; d_call: TRBD2; j_call: TRBJ2-7; clone_size: many
cdr3_aa: CASSSRTVNNEQFF; cdr3_nt: TGTGCCAGCAGCTCTCGGACTGTAAACAATGAGCAGTTCTTC; v_call: TRBV7-2; d_call: -; j_call: TRBJ2-1; clone_size: many
cdr3_aa: CASRGTSGYEQYF; cdr3_nt: TGTGCCAGCAGAGGAACTAGTGGCTACGAGCAGTACTTC; v_call: TRBV6-1; d_call: -; j_call: TRBJ2-7; clone_size: many
cdr3_aa: CASSLGTGTETQYF; cdr3_nt: TGCGCCAGCAGCTTGGGCACAGGGACCGAGACCCAGTACTTC; v_call: TRBV5-1; d_call: -; j_call: TRBJ2-5; clone_size: few
cdr3_aa: CASTPWGRAGTQYF; cdr3_nt: TGTGCCAGCACCCCTTGGGGGAGGGCCGGTACGCAGTATTTT; v_call: TRBV6-1; d_call: TRBD2; j_call: TRBJ2-3; clone_size: few
cdr3_aa: CSASLLGQGAYGYTF; cdr3_nt: TGCAGTGCTAGCCTCCTTGGACAGGGGGCCTATGGCTACACCTTC; v_call: TRBV20-1; d_call: TRBD1; j_call: TRBJ1-2; clone_size: many
cdr3_aa: CATSDLRGQGSDTQYF; cdr3_nt: TGTGCCACCAGTGATTTACGCGGACAGGGGTCAGATACGCAGTATTTT; v_call: TRBV24-1; d_call: TRBD1; j_call: TRBJ2-3; clone_size: -
cdr3_aa: CSARISREMRNIQYF; cdr3_nt: TGCAGTGCTAGAATCTCCCGGGAGATGAGGAACATTCAGTACTTC; v_call: TRBV20-1; d_call: -; j_call: TRBJ2-4; clone_size: -
cdr3_aa: CASSQETLAGAAYNEQFF; cdr3_nt: TGTGCCAGCAGCCAAGAAACCTTAGCGGGGGCCGCCTACAATGAGCAGTTCTTC; v_call: TRBV3-1; d_call: TRBD2; j_call: TRBJ2-1; clone_size: many
cdr3_aa: CSARGSGNTYNEQFF; cdr3_nt: TGCAGTGCTAGAGGTAGCGGAAACACCTACAATGAGCAGTTCTTC; v_call: TRBV20-1; d_call: -; j_call: TRBJ2-1; clone_size: few
cdr3_aa: CASSLVAGGIDTQYF; cdr3_nt: TGTGCCAGCAGCTTAGTCGCGGGAGGGATAGATACGCAGTATTTT; v_call: TRBV11-3; d_call: TRBD2; j_call: TRBJ2-3; clone_size: many
cdr3_aa: CATSETAHYGYTF; cdr3_nt: TGTGCCACCAGTGAGACAGCCCACTATGGCTACACCTTC; v_call: TRBV24-1; d_call: -; j_call: TRBJ1-2; clone_size: few
cdr3_aa: CASSYRRLAGNEQFF; cdr3_nt: TGTGCCAGCAGTTACCGTAGACTAGCGGGCAATGAGCAGTTCTTC; v_call: TRBV6-6; d_call: TRBD2; j_call: TRBJ2-1; clone_size: -
cdr3_aa: CASSYSAVQETQYF; cdr3_nt: TGTGCCAGCAGTTACTCTGCCGTTCAAGAGACCCAGTACTTC; v_call: TRBV6-5; d_call: -; j_call: TRBJ2-5; clone_size: many
cdr3_aa: CASSSGLMNTDTQYF; cdr3_nt: TGTGCCAGCAGCTCGGGACTAATGAACACAGATACGCAGTATTTT; v_call: TRBV5-4; d_call: TRBD2; j_call: TRBJ2-3; clone_size: few
cdr3_aa: CASSPRQGRGYEQYF; cdr3_nt: TGTGCCAGCAGCCCAAGACAGGGGCGGGGTTACGAGCAGTACTTC; v_call: TRBV7-9; d_call: TRBD1; j_call: TRBJ2-7; clone_size: many
cdr3_aa: CASSLVAGLSTDTQYF; cdr3_nt: TGTGCCAGCAGCTTAGTTGCGGGTCTAAGCACAGATACGCAGTATTTT; v_call: TRBV7-6; d_call: -; j_call: TRBJ2-3; clone_size: many
cdr3_aa: CASSESGGETQYF; cdr3_nt: TGTGCCAGCAGTGAGTCAGGGGGAGAGACCCAGTACTTC; v_call: TRBV6-1; d_call: TRBD1; j_call: TRBJ2-5; clone_size: -
cdr3_aa: CATSRDKAGGPDTQYF; cdr3_nt: TGTGCCACCAGCAGAGACAAAGCGGGAGGGCCCGATACGCAGTATTTT; v_call: TRBV15; d_call: TRBD2; j_call: TRBJ2-3; clone_size: few
cdr3_aa: CASSLMRTGIYEQFF; cdr3_nt: TGTGCCAGCAGCTTGATGAGGACAGGTATCTACGAGCAGTTCTTC; v_call: TRBV5-6; d_call: TRBD1; j_call: TRBJ2-1; clone_size: -
cdr3_aa: CASSPKLNPEPFEQYF; cdr3_nt: TGTGCCAGCTCACCAAAGCTTAACCCAGAACCCTTCGAGCAGTACTTC; v_call: TRBV18; d_call: -; j_call: TRBJ2-7; clone_size: -